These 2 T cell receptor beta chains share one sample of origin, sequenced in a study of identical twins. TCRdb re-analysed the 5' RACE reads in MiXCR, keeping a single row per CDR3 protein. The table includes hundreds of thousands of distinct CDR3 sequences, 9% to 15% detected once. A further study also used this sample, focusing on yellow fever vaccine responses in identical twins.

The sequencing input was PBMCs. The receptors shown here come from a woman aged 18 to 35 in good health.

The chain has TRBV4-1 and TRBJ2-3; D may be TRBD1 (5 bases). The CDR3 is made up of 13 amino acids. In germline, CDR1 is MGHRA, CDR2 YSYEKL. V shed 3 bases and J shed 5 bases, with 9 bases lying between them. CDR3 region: CASSQTAVDTQYF. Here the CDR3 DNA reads TGCGCCAGCAGCCAGACAGCAGTAGATACGCAGTATTTT.

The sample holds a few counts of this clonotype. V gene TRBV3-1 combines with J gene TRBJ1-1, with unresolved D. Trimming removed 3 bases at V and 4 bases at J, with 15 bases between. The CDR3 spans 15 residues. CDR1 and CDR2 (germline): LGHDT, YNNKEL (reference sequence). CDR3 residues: CASSHHGKIGTEAFF. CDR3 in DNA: TGTGCCAGCAGCCATCATGGCAAAATTGGCACTGAAGCTTTCTTT.